This TCR beta chain was identified in a study of vaccination effects on CD4 cells after COVID-19. Germline V CDR1 and CDR2: KGHDR, SFDVKD. CDR3 size: 17 residues. Trimming cost V 10 bases and J 5 bases; bases outside gene matches: 19. This table comes from immunoSEQ multiplex PCR, and its TCRdb copy is limited to in-frame clones, with some not included. The table lists approximately 61,000 clones, 55% to 85% of them singletons. Notes on the study in general: Healthy vaccinees had only 1 of 255 vaccine-induced clones cross-react with common cold coronaviruses.

Within the ViraFEST assay, antigen-specific CD4+ T cells underwent expansion with viral peptide pools prior to sequencing. CD4+ T cell isolation took place after approximately 11 days of culture. Each participant was given two doses of one vaccine (BNT162b2 or mRNA-1273). Vaccine recipients lacked prior SARS-CoV-2 infection and had negative nucleocapsid antibodies. IL-2 medium was substituted for half the medium on days 3 and 7. On this clone: Its antigen is not known.

The J gene is TRBJ1-2, the V gene TRBV24-1, with TRBD1 matching 9 bases. This TCR came from a human donor who received a COVID-19 vaccine. Material: CD4+ T cells from PBMCs cultured with HCoV-229E spike peptides, obtained after COVID-19 vaccination. The CDR3 nucleotides are TGTGCCACTTCACAGAGTCCGGGACAGGGAGCGGGTTATGGCTACACCTTC. Protein product: CATSQSPGQGAGYGYTF.